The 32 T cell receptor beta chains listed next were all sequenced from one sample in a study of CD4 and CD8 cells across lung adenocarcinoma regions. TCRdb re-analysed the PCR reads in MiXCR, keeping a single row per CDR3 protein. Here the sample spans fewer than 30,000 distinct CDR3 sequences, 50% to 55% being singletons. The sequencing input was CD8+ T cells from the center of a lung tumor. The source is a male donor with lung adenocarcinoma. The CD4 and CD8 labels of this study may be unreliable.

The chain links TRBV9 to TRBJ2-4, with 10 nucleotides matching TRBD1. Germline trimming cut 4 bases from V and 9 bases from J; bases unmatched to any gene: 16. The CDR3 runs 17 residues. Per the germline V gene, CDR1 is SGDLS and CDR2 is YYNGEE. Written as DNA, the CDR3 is TGTGCCAGCAGCCCCACCGGGACAGGGGCCCCTGGGAGCATTCAGTACTTC. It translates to CASSPTGTGAPGSIQYF.

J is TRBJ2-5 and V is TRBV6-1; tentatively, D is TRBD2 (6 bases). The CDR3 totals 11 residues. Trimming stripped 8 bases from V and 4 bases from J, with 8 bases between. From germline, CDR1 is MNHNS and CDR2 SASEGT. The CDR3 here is CASRGIETQYF. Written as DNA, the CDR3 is TGTGCCAGCCGCGGGATAGAGACCCAGTACTTC.

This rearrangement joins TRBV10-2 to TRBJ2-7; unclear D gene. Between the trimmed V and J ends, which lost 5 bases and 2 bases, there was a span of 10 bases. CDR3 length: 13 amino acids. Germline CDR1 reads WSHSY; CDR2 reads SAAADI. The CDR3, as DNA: TGCGCCAGCAGTCCTTCACGAACCTACGAGCAGTACTTC. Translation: CASSPSRTYEQYF.

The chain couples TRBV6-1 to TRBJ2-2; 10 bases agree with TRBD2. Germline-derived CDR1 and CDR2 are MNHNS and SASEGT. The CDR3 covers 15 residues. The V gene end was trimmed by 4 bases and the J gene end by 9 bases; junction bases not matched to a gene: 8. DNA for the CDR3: TGTGCCAGCAGTGGGTTAGCGGGAGGCGTCCGGGAGCTGTTTTTT. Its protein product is CASSGLAGGVRELFF.

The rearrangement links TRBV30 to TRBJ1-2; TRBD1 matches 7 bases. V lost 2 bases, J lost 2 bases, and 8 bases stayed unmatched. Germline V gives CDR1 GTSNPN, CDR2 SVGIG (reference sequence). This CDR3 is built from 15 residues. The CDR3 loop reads CAWSSIETGNYGYTF. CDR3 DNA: TGTGCCTGGAGTTCCATAGAGACAGGGAACTATGGCTACACCTTC.

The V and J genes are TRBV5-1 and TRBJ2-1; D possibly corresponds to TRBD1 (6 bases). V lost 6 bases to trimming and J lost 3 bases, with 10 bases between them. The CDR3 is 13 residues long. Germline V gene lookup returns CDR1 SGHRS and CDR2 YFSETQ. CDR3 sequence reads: CASTEDSYNEQFF. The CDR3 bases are TGCGCCAGCACCGAGGACAGCTACAATGAGCAGTTCTTC.

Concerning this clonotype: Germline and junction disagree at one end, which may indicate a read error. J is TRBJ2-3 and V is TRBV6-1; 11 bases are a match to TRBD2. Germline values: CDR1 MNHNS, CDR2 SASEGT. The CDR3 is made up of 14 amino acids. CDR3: CASRLAGAPDTQYF. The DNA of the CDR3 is TGTGCCAGCAGACTAGCGGGAGCCCCAGACACGCAGTATTTT.

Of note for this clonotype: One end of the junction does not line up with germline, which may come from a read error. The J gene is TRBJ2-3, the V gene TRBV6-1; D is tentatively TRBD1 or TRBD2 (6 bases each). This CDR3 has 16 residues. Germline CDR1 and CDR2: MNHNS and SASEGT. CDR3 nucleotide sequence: TGTGCCAGCAGTGAAGCCGGGGGCCGGGACGGAGATACGCAGTACTTT. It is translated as CASSEAGGRDGDTQYF.

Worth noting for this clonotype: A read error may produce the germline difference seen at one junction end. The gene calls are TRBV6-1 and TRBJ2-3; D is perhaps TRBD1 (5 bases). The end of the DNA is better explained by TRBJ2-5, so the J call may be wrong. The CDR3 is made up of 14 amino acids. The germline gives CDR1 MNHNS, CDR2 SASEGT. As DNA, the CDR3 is TGTGCGGGCAGTGACCGACAGACCAAAGATACCCAGTACTTC. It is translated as CAGSDRQTKDTQYF.

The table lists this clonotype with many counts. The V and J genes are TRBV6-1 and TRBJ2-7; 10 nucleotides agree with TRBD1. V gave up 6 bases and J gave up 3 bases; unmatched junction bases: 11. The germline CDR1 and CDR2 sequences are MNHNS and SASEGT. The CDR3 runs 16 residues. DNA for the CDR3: TGTGCCAGCAGGGGCCCCCCCGGGACAGGGGTCTACGAGCAGTACTTC. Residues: CASRGPPGTGVYEQYF.

The CDR3, as DNA: TGTGCCAGCAGGGGACCCGGGACACGGGTTGGGGAGACGCAGTATTTT. It encodes CASRGPGTRVGETQYF. The V gene is TRBV6-1, the J gene TRBJ2-3; D might be TRBD1 (6 bases). Trimming removed 6 bases from V and 9 bases from J, with 25 bases in between. From germline, CDR1 is MNHNS and CDR2 SASEGT. The CDR3 contains 16 residues.

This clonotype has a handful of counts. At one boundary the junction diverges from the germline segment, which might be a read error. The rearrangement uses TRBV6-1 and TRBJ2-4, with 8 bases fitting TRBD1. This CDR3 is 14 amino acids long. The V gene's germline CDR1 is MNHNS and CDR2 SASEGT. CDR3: CGSRGLGAKNIQYF. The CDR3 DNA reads TGTGGCAGCAGGGGGCTGGGGGCCAAAAACATTCAGTATTTC.

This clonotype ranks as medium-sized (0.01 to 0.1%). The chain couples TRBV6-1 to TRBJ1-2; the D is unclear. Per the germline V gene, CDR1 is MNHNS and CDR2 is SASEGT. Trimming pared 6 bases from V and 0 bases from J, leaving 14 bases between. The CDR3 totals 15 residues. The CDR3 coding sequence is TGTGCCAGCAGACTCCGTTCCTGGACTAACTATGGCTACACCTTC. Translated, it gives CASRLRSWTNYGYTF.

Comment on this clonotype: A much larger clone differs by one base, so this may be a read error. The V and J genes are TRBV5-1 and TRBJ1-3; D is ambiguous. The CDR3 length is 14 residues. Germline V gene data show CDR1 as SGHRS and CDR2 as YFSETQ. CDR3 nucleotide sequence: TGCGCCAGCAGTCCCGATGGCTCTGGACACACCATATATTTT. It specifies CASSPDGSGHTIYF. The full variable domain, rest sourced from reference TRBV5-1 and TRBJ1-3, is KAGVTQTPRYLIKTRGQQVTLSCSPISGHRSVSWYQQTPGQGLQFLFEYFSETQRNKGNFPGRFSGRQFSNSRSEMNVSTLELGDSALYLCASSPDGSGHTIYFGEGSWLTVV.

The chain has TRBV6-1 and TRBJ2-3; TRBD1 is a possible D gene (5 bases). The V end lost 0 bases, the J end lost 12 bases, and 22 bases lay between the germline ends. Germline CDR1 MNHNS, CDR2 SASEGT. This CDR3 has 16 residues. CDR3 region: CASSEAGPWVENTQYF. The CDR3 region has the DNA TGTGCCAGCAGTGAAGCGGGGCCGTGGGTCGAAAACACTCAGTATTTT.

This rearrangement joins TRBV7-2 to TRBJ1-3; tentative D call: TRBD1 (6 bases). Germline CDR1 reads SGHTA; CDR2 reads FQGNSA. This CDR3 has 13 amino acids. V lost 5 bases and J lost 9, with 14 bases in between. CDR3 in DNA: TGTGCCAGCAGCACCCCGGACAGTTTCACCATATATTTT. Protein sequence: CASSTPDSFTIYF.

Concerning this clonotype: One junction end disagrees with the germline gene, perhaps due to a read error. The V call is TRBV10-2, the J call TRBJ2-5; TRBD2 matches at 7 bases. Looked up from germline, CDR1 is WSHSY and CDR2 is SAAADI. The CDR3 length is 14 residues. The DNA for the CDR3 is TGCGCCAGCAGTGTAGCGGGTGGGGGGAAGGTCCTGTCTTTC. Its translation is CASSVAGGGKVLSF.

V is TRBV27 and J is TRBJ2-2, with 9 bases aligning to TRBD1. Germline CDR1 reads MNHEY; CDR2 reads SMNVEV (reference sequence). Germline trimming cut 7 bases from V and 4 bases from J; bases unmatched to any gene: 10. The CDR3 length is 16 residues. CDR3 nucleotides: TGTGCCAGCAATACTTTTGGGACAGGGATCACCGGGGAGCTGTTTTTT. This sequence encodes CASNTFGTGITGELFF.

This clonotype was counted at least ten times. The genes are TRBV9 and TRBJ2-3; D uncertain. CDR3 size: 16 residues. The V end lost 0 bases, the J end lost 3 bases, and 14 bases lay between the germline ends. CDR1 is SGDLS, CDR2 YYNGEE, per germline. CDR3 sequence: CASSVGSDLSTDTQYF. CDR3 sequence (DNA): TGTGCCAGCAGCGTAGGGTCAGATTTAAGTACAGATACGCAGTATTTT.

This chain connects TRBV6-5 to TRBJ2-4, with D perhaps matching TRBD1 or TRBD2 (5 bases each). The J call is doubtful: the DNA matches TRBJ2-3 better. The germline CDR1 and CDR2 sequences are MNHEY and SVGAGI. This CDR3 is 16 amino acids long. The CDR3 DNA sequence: TGTGCCAGCAGTTACTCCGGGGTCGGGGCTTTAAACATTCAGTATTTT. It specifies CASSYSGVGALNIQYF.

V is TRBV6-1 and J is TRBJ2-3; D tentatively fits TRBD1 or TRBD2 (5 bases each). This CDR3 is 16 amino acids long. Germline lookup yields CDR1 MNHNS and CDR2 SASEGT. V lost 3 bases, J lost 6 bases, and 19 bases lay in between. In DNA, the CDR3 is TGTGCCAGCAGTGAGGCCGGGGCCCGGGTCCGGGATACGCAGTATTTT. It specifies CASSEAGARVRDTQYF.

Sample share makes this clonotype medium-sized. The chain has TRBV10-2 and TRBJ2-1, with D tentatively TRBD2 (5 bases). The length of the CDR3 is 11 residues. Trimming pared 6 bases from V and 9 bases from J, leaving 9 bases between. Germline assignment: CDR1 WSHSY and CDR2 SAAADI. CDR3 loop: CASSVALEQFF. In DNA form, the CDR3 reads TGCGCCAGCAGCGTAGCGCTTGAGCAGTTCTTC.

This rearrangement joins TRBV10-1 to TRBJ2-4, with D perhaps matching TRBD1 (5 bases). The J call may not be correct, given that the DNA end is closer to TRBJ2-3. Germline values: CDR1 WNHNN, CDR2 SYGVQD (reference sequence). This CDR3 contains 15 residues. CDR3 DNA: TGCGCCAGCGGGGCGAGGCGGTGGGGCAAAAACATTCAGTATTTT. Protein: CASGARRWGKNIQYF.

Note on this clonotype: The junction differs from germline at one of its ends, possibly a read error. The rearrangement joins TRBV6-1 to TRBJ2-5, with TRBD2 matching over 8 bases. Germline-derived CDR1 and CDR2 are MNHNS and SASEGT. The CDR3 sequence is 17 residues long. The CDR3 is CASSEGNGGGDPETQYF. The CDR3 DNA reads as TGTGCCAGCAGTGAGGGGAACGGGGGGGGGGACCCAGAGACGCAGTACTTC.

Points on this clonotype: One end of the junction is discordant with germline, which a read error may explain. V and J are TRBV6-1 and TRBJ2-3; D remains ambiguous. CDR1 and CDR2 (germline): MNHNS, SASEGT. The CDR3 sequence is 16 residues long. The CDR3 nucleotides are TGTGCCAGCAGCGACGCCGGGCTGTGGGCCAAGGATATGCAGTATTTT. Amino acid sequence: CASSDAGLWAKDMQYF.

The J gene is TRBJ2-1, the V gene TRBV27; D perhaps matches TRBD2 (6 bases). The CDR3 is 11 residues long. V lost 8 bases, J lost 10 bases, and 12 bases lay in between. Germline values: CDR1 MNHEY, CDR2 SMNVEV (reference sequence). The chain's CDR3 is CASRGWDEQFF. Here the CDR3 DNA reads TGTGCCAGCCGGGGGTGGGACGAGCAGTTCTTC.

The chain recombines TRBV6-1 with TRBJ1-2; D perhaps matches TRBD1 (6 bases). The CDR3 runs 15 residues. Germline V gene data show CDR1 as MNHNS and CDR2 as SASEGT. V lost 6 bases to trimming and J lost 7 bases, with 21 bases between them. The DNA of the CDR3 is TGTGCCAGCAGCCCAGTGGGGGGCGCTTCGAGTGGCTACACCTTC. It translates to CASSPVGGASSGYTF.

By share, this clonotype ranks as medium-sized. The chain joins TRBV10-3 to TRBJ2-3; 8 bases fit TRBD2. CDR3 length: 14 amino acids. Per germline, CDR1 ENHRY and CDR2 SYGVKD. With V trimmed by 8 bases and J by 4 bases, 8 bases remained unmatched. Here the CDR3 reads CAIGGSGSPDTQYF. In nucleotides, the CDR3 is TGTGCCATCGGGGGAAGCGGGAGCCCAGATACGCAGTATTTT.

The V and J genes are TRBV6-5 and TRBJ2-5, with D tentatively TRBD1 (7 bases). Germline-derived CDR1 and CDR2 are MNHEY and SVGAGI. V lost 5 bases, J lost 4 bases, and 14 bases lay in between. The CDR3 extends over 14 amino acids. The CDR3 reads CASSNPQGGETQYF. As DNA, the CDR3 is TGTGCCAGCAGTAACCCCCAGGGGGGAGAGACCCAGTACTTC.

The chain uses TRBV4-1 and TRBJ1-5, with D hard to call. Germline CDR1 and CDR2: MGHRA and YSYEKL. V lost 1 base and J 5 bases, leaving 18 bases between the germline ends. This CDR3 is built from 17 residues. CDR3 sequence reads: CASSQAMSGERDQPQHF. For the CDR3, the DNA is TGCGCCAGCAGCCAAGCTATGTCCGGCGAGCGAGATCAGCCCCAGCATTTT.

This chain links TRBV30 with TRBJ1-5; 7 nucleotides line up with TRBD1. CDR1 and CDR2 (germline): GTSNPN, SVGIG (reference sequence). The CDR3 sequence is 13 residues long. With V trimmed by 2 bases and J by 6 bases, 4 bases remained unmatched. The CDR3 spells CAWSLAGGQPQHF. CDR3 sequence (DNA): TGTGCCTGGAGTCTTGCAGGGGGTCAGCCCCAGCATTTT.

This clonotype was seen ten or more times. CDR3 sequence (DNA): TGCGCCAGCAGCCAAGAAATGGGCGGGAGGGCTGGGCAGTACTTC. It translates to CASSQEMGGRAGQYF. This chain uses TRBV4-1 with TRBJ2-5; 9 nucleotides agree with TRBD2. This CDR3 is 15 amino acids long. Germline values: CDR1 MGHRA, CDR2 YSYEKL. V shed 0 bases, J shed 11 bases, and the junction held 10 bases outside the gene matches.